A single sample is the source of the 7 T cell receptor beta chains below, sequenced in a study of regulatory T cells in long-lasting Graves disease. Investigators prepared the TCR beta libraries by applying iRepertoire HTBI primers and Arm-PCR of CDR3 regions. TCRdb independently ran MiXCR on the multiplex PCR reads; one entry per CDR3 protein. The sample lists around 480,000 distinct CDR3 sequences, roughly a sixth seen once, with roughly 25% in the top ten. Time point in this sample: newly diagnosed GD, antithyroid drugs for less than 3 months. TCR sequences were obtained from RNA taken from PBMCs. Separately, the same data were catalogued under a study of T cells in Graves' hyperthyroidism and ophthalmopathy.

The sample here was peripheral blood mononuclear cells (PBMCs), taken at new diagnosis, from a patient treated with antithyroid drugs. These receptors came from a woman aged 35 to 59 with Graves disease.

This clonotype was counted ten times or more. The chain combines TRBV12-3 or TRBV12-4 with TRBJ1-6; 7 nucleotides align to TRBD1. With V trimmed by 8 bases and J by 6 bases, 7 bases remained unmatched. CDR3 size: 14 residues. CDR3 sequence reads: CASSPGGPNSPLHF. In DNA, the CDR3 is TGTGCCAGCTCACCAGGGGGACCTAATTCACCCCTCCACTTT.

This clonotype has just a few counts. This chain links TRBV5-1 with TRBJ1-4, with D tentatively TRBD1 (5 bases). The germline V gene has CDR1 SGHRS and CDR2 YFSETQ. Trimming stripped 4 bases from V and 8 bases from J, with 15 bases between. CDR3 size: 14 residues. CDR3 loop: CASSPGKTWEKLFF. CDR3 DNA: TGCGCCAGCAGCCCAGGGAAGACCTGGGAAAAACTGTTTTTT.

This rearrangement joins TRBV2 to TRBJ1-4; TRBD1 matches 7 bases. The length of the CDR3 is 16 residues. V was pared by 0 bases and J by 4 bases, with 5 bases of the junction left unmatched. Germline V lookup: CDR1 SNHLY, CDR2 FYNNEI. CDR3 in amino acids: CASSEARDSINEKLFF. CDR3 sequence (DNA): TGTGCCAGCAGTGAAGCTCGGGACAGCATTAATGAAAAACTGTTTTTT.

CDR3 sequence: CASRVTGVGTEAFF. The CDR3 coding sequence is TGTGCCAGCAGGGTTACAGGGGTTGGGACTGAAGCTTTCTTT. The chain recombines TRBV2 with TRBJ1-1; 7 bases agree with TRBD1. Germline CDR1 and CDR2: SNHLY and FYNNEI. After removal of 6 bases from V and 5 bases from J, the junction contained 9 bases not matched to a gene. This CDR3 contains 14 residues.

This clonotype was seen many times. The chain is built from TRBV6-1 and TRBJ1-1, with D possibly TRBD1 on 6 matching bases. The CDR3 sequence is 16 residues long. Germline V lookup: CDR1 MNHNS, CDR2 SASEGT. Trimming pared 1 base from V and 4 bases from J, leaving 16 bases between. The CDR3 nucleotides read TGTGCCAGCAGTGAAGGCGCAGGGGCCCCCCCCACTGAAGCTTTCTTT. Protein sequence: CASSEGAGAPPTEAFF.

This clonotype has at least ten counts. CDR3 region: CAWRVGNTEAFF. The CDR3 nucleotides read TGTGCCTGGAGAGTCGGGAACACTGAAGCTTTCTTT. V and J are TRBV30 and TRBJ1-1, with D unresolved. Deletions cut 3 bases from V and 1 base from J, with 6 bases between. Germline loops: CDR1 GTSNPN, CDR2 SVGIG (reference sequence). The CDR3 is 12 residues long.

In its sample, this clonotype was seen a few times. V usage is TRBV2 and J usage is TRBJ2-3; 10 nucleotides match TRBD1. Germline CDR1 SNHLY, CDR2 FYNNEI. V dropped 6 bases and J dropped 4; count of bases not matched to a gene: 7. The CDR3 sequence is 15 residues long. CDR3: CASRPGQGFADTQYF. CDR3 in DNA: TGTGCCAGCAGACCGGGACAGGGGTTTGCAGATACGCAGTATTTT.